Sequencing of this TCR beta chain was carried out in a study of OX40 agonist ivuxolimab in advanced cancers. Background on the study: Each dose-escalation patient presented with hepatocellular carcinoma, melanoma, renal cell or head and neck cancer. Having had anti-PD-1, anti-PD-L1 or anti-CTLA-4 therapy before was allowed, and about 42% had some.

The data were produced by immunoSEQ multiplex PCR, yet TCRdb's version contains in-frame clones alone and is incomplete. The table lists about 64,000 clones, about 85% of them singletons. Autoimmune disease history or systemic immunosuppression was exclusionary. Blood sampling was done at baseline, cycle 4 day 1, and cycle 7 day 1. With 4 bases removed from V and 4 bases from J, the gap between germline ends came to 16 bases. The CDR3 loop spans 16 amino acids. Germline CDR1 is LGHNA and CDR2 is YNFKEQ. The sequences come from CD4+ or CD8+ T cells sorted from blood, collected in a trial of the OX40 agonist ivuxolimab. The V and J genes are TRBV4-2 and TRBJ1-4, with D possibly TRBD1 on 5 matching bases. The origin of this receptor is an adult with an advanced solid tumor such as melanoma, head and neck, liver or kidney cancer. This chain's CDR3 is CASSPGPGSDNEKLFF. CDR3 nucleotide sequence: TGTGCCAGCAGCCCTGGGCCAGGGAGCGATAATGAAAAACTGTTTTTT.